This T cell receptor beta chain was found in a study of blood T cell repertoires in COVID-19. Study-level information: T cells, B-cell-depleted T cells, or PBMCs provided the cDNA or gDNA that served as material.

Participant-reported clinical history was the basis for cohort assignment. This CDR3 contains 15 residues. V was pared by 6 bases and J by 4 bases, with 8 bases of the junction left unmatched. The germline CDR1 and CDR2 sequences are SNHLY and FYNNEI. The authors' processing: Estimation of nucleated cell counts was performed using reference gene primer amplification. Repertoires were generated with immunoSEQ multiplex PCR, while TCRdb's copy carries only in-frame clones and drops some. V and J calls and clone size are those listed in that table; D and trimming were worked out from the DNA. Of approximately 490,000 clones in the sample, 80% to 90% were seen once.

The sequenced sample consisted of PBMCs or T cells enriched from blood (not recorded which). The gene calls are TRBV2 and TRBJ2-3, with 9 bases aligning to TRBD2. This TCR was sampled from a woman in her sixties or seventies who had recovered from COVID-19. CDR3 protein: CASSVSRGGPDTQYF. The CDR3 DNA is TGTGCCAGCAGCGTTTCGCGGGGGGGCCCAGATACGCAGTATTTT. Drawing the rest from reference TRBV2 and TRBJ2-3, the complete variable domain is EPEVTQTPSHQVTQMGQEVILRCVPISNHLYFYWYRQILGQKVEFLVSFYNNEISEKSEIFDDQFSVERPDGSNFTLKIRSTKLEDSAMYFCASSVSRGGPDTQYFGPGTRLTVL.